The rows below give T cell receptor beta chains drawn from one sample of a study of blood T cells in healthy people across ages. MiXCR, run by TCRdb on the 5' RACE reads, gives a single entry per CDR3 protein. Counted here are fewer than 800,000 distinct CDR3 sequences, over 45% occurring once; the ten biggest clones make up roughly 34%. Material for sequencing was blood. Every receptor here comes from a woman aged 60-75 years in good health. CDR3s include the opening cysteine and the closing phenylalanine or tryptophan.

TRBJ2-1,TRBV7-8,CASTGQGILYNEQFF
TRBJ2-1,TRBV3-1,CASRSGLRSYNEQFF
TRBJ1-1,TRBV14,CASSLGEAFF
TRBJ2-7,TRBV28,CASSPKLAGGGNEQYF
TRBJ2-7,TRBV5-4,CASSTRGLAGVEQYF
TRBJ2-3,TRBV20-1,CSPDPGTDTQYF
TRBJ2-7,TRBV27,CASSITRLAGPEQYF
TRBJ2-4,TRBV15,CATGNTQGRLAKNIQYF
TRBJ2-5,TRBV2,CASSDRGNGETQYF
TRBJ2-1,TRBV6-1,CASKGYNEQFF
TRBJ1-1,TRBV4-3,CASSQEGDTEAFF
TRBJ2-5,TRBV28,CASSLQDHLQETQYF
TRBJ2-2,TRBV6-6,CASRASGQNTGELFF
TRBJ2-7,TRBV28,CASSLQYEQYF
TRBJ1-1,TRBV7-9,CASSPPYSGAGTEAFF
TRBJ2-2,TRBV5-1,CASSNSGSYTGELFF
TRBJ2-3,TRBV7-8,CASSLEYAVHRDTQYF